This T cell receptor (beta chain) is from a study of T cells of healthy individuals. TCRdb fed the 5' RACE reads into MiXCR, producing one record per CDR3 protein. The table includes tens of thousands of distinct CDR3 sequences, roughly 15% detected once. Germline CDR1 and CDR2: LNHDA and SQIVND (reference sequence). The CDR3 totals 14 residues. Trimming stripped 4 bases from V and 5 bases from J, with 12 bases between. This clonotype was found a few times. This TCR derives from a human donor in good health. The rearrangement links TRBV19 to TRBJ2-1; D remains ambiguous. In nucleotides, the CDR3 is TGTGCCAGTAGTACTAACCCTACTCACAATGAGCAGTTCTTC. Amino acid sequence: CASSTNPTHNEQFF.